This passage covers 8 T cell receptor beta chains from one sample sequenced in a study of PD-1 blockade in classical Hodgkin lymphoma. Sequencing was performed with immunoSEQ multiplex PCR; in TCRdb, only in-frame clones are kept and a portion is missing. The table lists some 30,000 clones, around 83% of them singletons. This sample's time point: cycle 4 day 1 (C4D1), after less than 7 weeks of nivolumab. All patients relapsed after autologous stem cell transplantation, and brentuximab vedotin exposure varied. Researchers report purifying CD4+ T cells from thawed PBMCs by magnetic negative selection. The sample consisted of CD4+ T cells from blood, taken before the fourth cycle of nivolumab. These receptors were obtained from a human donor with classical Hodgkin lymphoma.

This clone was found a few times. The CDR3 sequence is CASSEATHTEAFF. The CDR3 DNA reads as TGTGCCAGCAGTGAAGCGACCCACACTGAAGCTTTCTTT. V and J are TRBV6-1 and TRBJ1-1; D is unclear. The CDR3 extends over 13 amino acids. In germline, CDR1 is MNHNS, CDR2 SASEGT. V lost 0 bases and J lost 3, with 5 bases in between.

The chain employs TRBV28 and TRBJ1-2; 12 bases match TRBD1. The V gene's germline CDR1 is MDHEN and CDR2 SYDVKM. Unmatched junction bases numbered 9, after V lost 5 bases and J lost 5 bases. The CDR3 sequence is 16 residues long. The CDR3 region is CASSPSGTGGPYGYTF. The DNA of the CDR3 is TGTGCCAGCAGTCCTTCCGGGACAGGGGGCCCATATGGCTACACCTTC.

The J gene is TRBJ1-1, the V gene TRBV11-2; D is possibly TRBD1 (6 bases). V lost 2 bases and J lost 4, with 14 bases in between. The CDR3 consists of 15 residues. Per germline, CDR1 SGHAT and CDR2 FQNNGV. CDR3 loop: CASSLLAGEGTEAFF. The CDR3 DNA is TGTGCCAGCAGCTTATTAGCAGGGGAGGGCACTGAAGCTTTCTTT.

The chain recombines TRBV11-3 with TRBJ1-5, with 8 bases matching TRBD1. V lost 1 base, J lost 6 bases, and 2 bases stayed unmatched. CDR1 and CDR2 from the germline V gene are SGHNT and YENEEA. This CDR3 is built from 14 residues. The CDR3 loop is CASSLAGGLQPQHF. CDR3 DNA: TGTGCCAGCAGCTTAGCAGGGGGCCTTCAGCCCCAGCATTTT. Drawing the rest from reference TRBV11-3 and TRBJ1-5, the complete variable domain is EAGVVQSPRYKIIEKKQPVAFWCNPISGHNTLYWYLQNLGQGPELLIRYENEEAVDDSQLPKDRFSAERLKGVDSTLKIQPAELGDSAVYLCASSLAGGLQPQHFGDGTRLSIL.

The gene calls are TRBV19 and TRBJ1-5, with a possible D match to TRBD1 (5 bases). The CDR3 runs to 15 residues. The V gene's germline CDR1 is LNHDA and CDR2 SQIVND (reference sequence). The ends were cut back, 7 bases at V and 0 bases at J, with 13 bases in the middle. The CDR3: CASTIQGSSNQPQHF. CDR3 DNA: TGTGCCAGTACTATCCAGGGATCTAGCAATCAGCCCCAGCATTTT.

This clone was seen once. The rearrangement uses TRBV6-1 and TRBJ1-5, with D perhaps TRBD1 (6 bases). Trimming removed 4 bases at V and 3 bases at J, with 13 bases between. This CDR3 is 15 amino acids long. The germline gives CDR1 MNHNS, CDR2 SASEGT. The CDR3 loop reads CASSGLGGVNQPQHF. The CDR3 DNA reads as TGTGCCAGCAGTGGACTTGGGGGCGTCAATCAGCCCCAGCATTTT.

This chain links TRBV27 with TRBJ2-5; D tentatively reads TRBD1 or TRBD2 (5 bases each). V dropped 5 bases and J dropped 2 bases, with 12 bases sitting between them. The CDR3 is made up of 14 amino acids. Germline V gene sequence: CDR1 MNHEY, CDR2 SMNVEV (reference sequence). The CDR3 sequence is CASSPDGGQETQYF. The CDR3 DNA follows: TGTGCCAGCAGTCCCGATGGGGGTCAAGAGACCCAGTACTTC.

This clone was detected only once. J is TRBJ1-2 and V is TRBV5-4, with a weak D call TRBD1 (6 bases). V lost 4 bases and J 0 bases, leaving 16 bases between the germline ends. The CDR3 length is 16 residues. Germline V gene sequence: CDR1 SGHNT, CDR2 YYREEE (reference sequence). CDR3 amino acids: CASSRRTDFSNYGYTF. The DNA of the CDR3 is TGTGCCAGCAGCCGCAGGACAGACTTCTCTAACTATGGCTACACCTTC.